This T cell receptor (beta chain) was found in a study of T cell repertoires in cytomegalovirus infection. Looking at the study overall: Signatures in public TCR beta sequences pointed to both CMV infection and matching HLA type.

TCRdb ran MiXCR on the reads and lists one entry per CDR3 protein. The sample contains hundreds of thousands of distinct CDR3 sequences, about 42% of which appear only once. Turning to this clonotype: Its antigen remains unidentified.

General study results and limits: People with CMV and the relevant HLA were identified by cumulative public TCR beta family frequency.

The TCR sequence derives from a human donor in good health (CMV status not recorded). Some clones in this sample may be carry-over from other donors' samples. Here the sequenced sample was cultured PBMCs, taken from culture after CMV antigen stimulation.

The chain's CDR3 is CASSSGTLNTGELFF. The CDR3 region has the DNA TGTGCCAGCAGTAGTGGGACATTGAACACCGGGGAGCTGTTTTTT. V gene TRBV12-3 or TRBV12-4 combines with J gene TRBJ2-2, with a weak D call TRBD1 (6 bases). The CDR3 has 15 amino acids. Trimming removed 5 bases from V and 1 base from J, with 11 bases in between.